This T cell receptor beta chain was sequenced for a study of T cells after yellow fever vaccination. The study, taken as a whole, reports: Overlap between CD4 and CD8 compartments was detected for a small share of clonotypes. Peaking faster, on day 5 versus 15, the secondary response was nonetheless weaker. Most primary-vaccination clones recurred post-booster (roughly 96% CD4, more than 85% CD8).

As concerns this clonotype: The antigen remains unidentified.

5'RACE template switching generated TCR cDNA, adding a universal primer site and UMIs. TCRdb reanalysed the 5' RACE reads using MiXCR and keeps one entry per CDR3 protein. Of about 350,000 distinct CDR3 sequences in the sample, approximately 8% are singletons; the top ten hold roughly a sixth. The sequencing here drew on PBMCs, taken roughly 45 days after the first yellow fever vaccination. This clonotype was sampled from a man between 18 and 29 years old who received the YFV17D yellow fever vaccine.

The CDR3 DNA is TGTGCCAGCAGCTTTCGGGGGCTCTACAATGAGCAGTTCTTC. It codes for CASSFRGLYNEQFF. The rearrangement joins TRBV13 to TRBJ2-1; D tentatively reads TRBD1 or TRBD2 (6 bases each). The length of the CDR3 is 14 residues. Germline V gene sequence: CDR1 PRHDT, CDR2 FYEKMQ (reference sequence). V was shortened by 3 bases and J by 3 bases, with 9 bases between the two germline ends.